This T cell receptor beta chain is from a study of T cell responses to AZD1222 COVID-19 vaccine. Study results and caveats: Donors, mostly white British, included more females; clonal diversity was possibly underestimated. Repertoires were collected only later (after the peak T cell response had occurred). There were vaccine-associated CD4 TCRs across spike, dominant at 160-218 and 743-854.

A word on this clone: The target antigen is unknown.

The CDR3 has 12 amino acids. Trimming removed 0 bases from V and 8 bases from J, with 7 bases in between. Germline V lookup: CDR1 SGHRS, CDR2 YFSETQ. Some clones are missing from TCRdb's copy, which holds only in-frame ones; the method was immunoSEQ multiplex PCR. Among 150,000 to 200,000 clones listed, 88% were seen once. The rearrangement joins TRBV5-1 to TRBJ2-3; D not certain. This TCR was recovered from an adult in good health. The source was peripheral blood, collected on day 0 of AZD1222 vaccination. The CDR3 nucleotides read TGCGCCAGCAGCTTGGAGGGCAGTACGCAGTATTTT. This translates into CASSLEGSTQYF.